This T cell receptor beta chain was identified in a study of T cells after yellow fever vaccination (dated by TCRdb to between 2019 and 2020). General notes on the study: Libraries from fractions with low cell numbers were prepared with the SMART-Seq v4 Ultra Low Input RNA kit. Two healthy male donors, one aged 18 to 30 and one aged 30 to 39 years, were included in the cohort. Blood was drawn at multiple timepoints before and after primary and secondary immunization, with bulk PBMC replicates and cell subsets isolated. To follow T-cell clones before and after primary and booster YFV17D yellow fever vaccination, bulk TCR alpha and beta repertoires were sequenced over time. The full study reports these points: The secondary T-cell response was weaker than the primary response but faster, peaking on day 5 instead of day 15. FACS-sorted repertoires could contain abundant contaminating clonotypes from the bulk population, so computational filtering was required. Only a couple of donors were included in the study, so the extent to which the findings can be generalized is limited. After the booster, most of the clones that had expanded following primary vaccination were detected again (roughly 96% of CD4 and around 88% of CD8), which suggests that memory was broadly maintained. A small fraction of clonotypes showed up in both the CD4 and CD8 compartments, probably as a result of convergent recombination.

CDR3 length: 11 amino acids, cysteine to phenylalanine. Just CDR3 DNA is preserved here, 33 bases in frame from base 1. In the germline V gene, CDR1 corresponds to SNHLY and CDR2 to FYNNEI. Between the V and J ends, shortened by 6 bases and 7 bases respectively, the junction contains 7 bases. This clonotype has more than one count but fewer than ten. Its binding antigen is unknown. No qualities accompany the bases; no much larger clone lies one base away. Synthesis of TCR cDNA relied on 5'RACE template switching, a step that introduced a universal primer site along with unique molecular identifiers. cDNA synthesis was primed from both the TCR alpha and TCR beta constant segments. Two PCR steps were used to amplify libraries, with sample barcodes and sequencing adapters being added in the second step. Libraries were sequenced on Illumina HiSeq 2500 (2x100 bp) or NovaSeq (2x150 bp). Regarding the original processing steps: MIGEC was used to demultiplex reads and collapse the reads into UMI consensus sequences, and MiXCR was used for V(D)J alignment. Using edgeR on replicate PBMC samples, clonotypes were called vaccine-responding if FDR was below 0.01 and the log2 fold change was above 5 up to day 15. Bulk clonotypes were assigned CD4 or CD8 identity according to which sequenced CD4 or CD8 repertoire held them at higher abundance. TCRdb reanalyzed the raw reads on its own, using fastp at Q25 for trimming and MiXCR for clone calling, and kept in-frame beta chains. Every CDR3 protein is listed once, alongside the most common genes and DNA of its rows. Here the V and J calls rest on TCRdb's processing, not on the authors' analysis. Counted in this sample were 500,000 to 700,000 distinct CDR3 sequences; about 19% of them appeared once. Roughly an eighth of the sample is held by the ten biggest clonotypes.

Reading the label with the study, this specimen's treatment or condition is: live attenuated yellow fever vaccine strain. At each blood-draw timepoint, two biological replicates of bulk PBMCs were obtained. A standard Ficoll-Paque protocol was used to isolate PBMCs from peripheral blood. TriZol was used to extract RNA from bulk PBMCs, CD4 and CD8 fractions, and dextramer-positive and dextramer-negative fractions. Sequencing used PBMCs, obtained 15 days after the yellow fever booster vaccination. The chain uses TRBV2 and TRBJ2-1, with no reliable assignment of the D segment. The source of this sequence is a man younger than 45 who received the YFV17D yellow fever vaccine. The DNA reads TGTGCCAGCAGGGGTCTTAATGAGCAGTTCTTC. This codes for CASRGLNEQFF.